The rows below give T cell receptor beta chains drawn from one sample of a study of blood T cell repertoires in COVID-19. Here immunoSEQ multiplex PCR was the method, and the copy in TCRdb shows in-frame clones only, minus some. The sample lists 65,000 or so clones, around 75% occurring once. The sample taken for sequencing was peripheral blood. Source of these receptors: a human donor in a cohort sampled during active COVID-19. CDR3s include the opening cysteine and the closing phenylalanine or tryptophan. The D gene is left open where the match is weak. Some rows mark clone size as missing; the rest say once, few, many or name a class of expanded clone.

d_gene: NA
v_gene: TRBV3-1/TRBV3-2
abundance: few
j_gene: TRBJ1-1
CDR3nt: TGTGCCAGCAGCCTCTTAAACACTGAAGCTTTCTTT
CDR3aa: CASSLLNTEAFF

d_gene: NA
v_gene: TRBV4-1
abundance: NA
j_gene: TRBJ1-5
CDR3nt: TGCGCCAGCAGCGGCCGGGACAATAGCAATCAGCCCCAGCATTTT
CDR3aa: CASSGRDNSNQPQHF

d_gene: TRBD1
v_gene: TRBV6-1
abundance: NA
j_gene: TRBJ2-5
CDR3nt: TGTGCCAGCAGTGAGTGGGACAGGGCCCAAGAGACCCAGTACTTC
CDR3aa: CASSEWDRAQETQYF

d_gene: NA
v_gene: TRBV28
abundance: few
j_gene: TRBJ2-3
CDR3nt: TGTGCCAGCAGTTTTCAGCAGCGTAGCTCAGATACGCAGTATTTT
CDR3aa: CASSFQQRSSDTQYF

d_gene: NA
v_gene: TRBV6-5
abundance: NA
j_gene: TRBJ2-7
CDR3nt: TGTGCCAGCAGTTACACGGCTCGCGGGCTGTACTACGAGCAGTACTTC
CDR3aa: CASSYTARGLYYEQYF

d_gene: NA
v_gene: TRBV4-1
abundance: few
j_gene: TRBJ2-7
CDR3nt: TGCGCCAGCAGCCAAGATAATCAGGATGGCTCCTACGAGCAGTACTTC
CDR3aa: CASSQDNQDGSYEQYF

d_gene: NA
v_gene: TRBV30
abundance: few
j_gene: TRBJ2-7
CDR3nt: TGTGCCTGGAGCAGAGACAGCTACGAGCAGTACTTC
CDR3aa: CAWSRDSYEQYF

d_gene: TRBD1
v_gene: TRBV14
abundance: NA
j_gene: TRBJ2-7
CDR3nt: TGTGCCAGCAGCCAAATGGGACAGTTATCGACATTCGAGCAGTACTTC
CDR3aa: CASSQMGQLSTFEQYF

d_gene: NA
v_gene: TRBV27
abundance: NA
j_gene: TRBJ2-1
CDR3nt: TGTGCCAGCACCCTATCGGGGGTTAGCTCTCCCAATGAGCAGTTCTTC
CDR3aa: CASTLSGVSSPNEQFF

d_gene: NA
v_gene: TRBV24-1
abundance: NA
j_gene: TRBJ2-3
CDR3nt: TGTGCCACCAGTGAGCGAGGGTCGGATACGCAGTATTTT
CDR3aa: CATSERGSDTQYF

d_gene: NA
v_gene: TRBV9
abundance: NA
j_gene: TRBJ2-1
CDR3nt: TGTGCCAGCAGCAACCGGGGTGGCTCCTACAATGAGCAGTTCTTC
CDR3aa: CASSNRGGSYNEQFF

d_gene: NA
v_gene: TRBV12-3/TRBV12-4
abundance: NA
j_gene: TRBJ2-7
CDR3nt: TGTGCCAGCAGTTTTTCTTTGGCCGAGCAGTACTTC
CDR3aa: CASSFSLAEQYF

d_gene: TRBD1
v_gene: TRBV7-3
abundance: NA
j_gene: TRBJ1-1
CDR3nt: TGTGCCAGCAGCGCTCAGGGGGGCACTGAAGCTTTCTTT
CDR3aa: CASSAQGGTEAFF

d_gene: NA
v_gene: TRBV19
abundance: NA
j_gene: TRBJ1-2
CDR3nt: TGTGCCAGTAGCTCCCGAGGGGGATCAGACTATGGCTACACCTTC
CDR3aa: CASSSRGGSDYGYTF

d_gene: TRBD2
v_gene: TRBV28
abundance: NA
j_gene: TRBJ2-1
CDR3nt: TGTGCCAGCAGTTTAAGAGCGGGAGTAGTCTACAATGAGCAGTTCTTC
CDR3aa: CASSLRAGVVYNEQFF

d_gene: NA
v_gene: TRBV18
abundance: NA
j_gene: TRBJ2-5
CDR3nt: TGTGCCAGCTCACGAGCATTACAAGAGACCCAGTACTTC
CDR3aa: CASSRALQETQYF

d_gene: TRBD2
v_gene: TRBV4-1
abundance: few
j_gene: TRBJ2-1
CDR3nt: TGCGCCAGCAGCCATGCCGGACTAGCGGGAGAGGGTGAGCAGTTCTTC
CDR3aa: CASSHAGLAGEGEQFF

d_gene: TRBD1
v_gene: TRBV5-5
abundance: NA
j_gene: TRBJ2-7
CDR3nt: TGTGCCAGCAGCTTAAGGGGACAGGGGGATTACGAGCAGTACTTC
CDR3aa: CASSLRGQGDYEQYF

d_gene: NA
v_gene: TRBV19
abundance: NA
j_gene: TRBJ1-5
CDR3nt: TGTGCCAGTAGCGCGGGGACCGGGCTGAATCAGCCCCAGCATTTT
CDR3aa: CASSAGTGLNQPQHF

d_gene: TRBD1
v_gene: TRBV11-3
abundance: NA
j_gene: TRBJ2-7
CDR3nt: TGTGCCAGCAGCTTAACGACAGGGGTCTACGAGCAGTACTTC
CDR3aa: CASSLTTGVYEQYF

d_gene: NA
v_gene: TRBV10-2
abundance: NA
j_gene: TRBJ2-1
CDR3nt: TGCGCCAGCAGGGGGGGGCGCAATGAGCAGTTCTTC
CDR3aa: CASRGGRNEQFF

d_gene: TRBD2
v_gene: TRBV28
abundance: once
j_gene: TRBJ2-5
CDR3nt: TGTGCCAGCAGTTTACTGGCTAGCGGGAGGGGGAAGACCCAGTACTTC
CDR3aa: CASSLLASGRGKTQYF

d_gene: NA
v_gene: TRBV7-8
abundance: NA
j_gene: TRBJ2-1
CDR3nt: TGTGCCAGCAGCTTAGCGATTCAGGGATCTGGCAATGAGCAGTTCTTC
CDR3aa: CASSLAIQGSGNEQFF

d_gene: TRBD2
v_gene: TRBV19
abundance: few
j_gene: TRBJ2-1
CDR3nt: TGTGCCAGCAAACCTAGCGGAAGCTCCTACAATGAGCAGTTCTTC
CDR3aa: CASKPSGSSYNEQFF

d_gene: NA
v_gene: TRBV3-1/TRBV3-2
abundance: NA
j_gene: TRBJ1-1
CDR3nt: TGTGCCAGCAGCCAAGATCCGGGTCCTACTGAAGCTTTCTTT
CDR3aa: CASSQDPGPTEAFF

d_gene: NA
v_gene: TRBV6-2/TRBV6-3
abundance: NA
j_gene: TRBJ2-3
CDR3nt: TGTGCCAGCAGTTACTCCACAGTGCTGCAAGGGGACTTCGCCCCAGATACGCAGTATTTT
CDR3aa: CASSYSTVLQGDFAPDTQYF

d_gene: NA
v_gene: TRBV3-1/TRBV3-2
abundance: few
j_gene: TRBJ1-3
CDR3nt: TGTGCCAGCAGCCACCTAACGCAGGGTAACACCATATATTTT
CDR3aa: CASSHLTQGNTIYF

d_gene: NA
v_gene: TRBV19
abundance: few
j_gene: TRBJ2-7
CDR3nt: TGTGCCAGTAGTATCAAAGTAGCCTACGAGCAGTACTTC
CDR3aa: CASSIKVAYEQYF

d_gene: TRBD1
v_gene: TRBV27
abundance: NA
j_gene: TRBJ2-1
CDR3nt: TGTGCCAGCAGCCCCTTGGGACAGGGGGCTTACAATGAGCAGTTCTTC
CDR3aa: CASSPLGQGAYNEQFF

d_gene: TRBD2
v_gene: TRBV4-1
abundance: NA
j_gene: TRBJ2-1
CDR3nt: TGCGCCAGCAGCCATGGGGGGGGGAGCTCCTACAATGAGCAGTTCTTC
CDR3aa: CASSHGGGSSYNEQFF

d_gene: TRBD2
v_gene: TRBV6-5
abundance: NA
j_gene: TRBJ2-1
CDR3nt: TGTGCCACCAGAGGACTAGCGGGAGCTTACAATGAGCAGTTCTTC
CDR3aa: CATRGLAGAYNEQFF

d_gene: TRBD1
v_gene: TRBV7-9
abundance: NA
j_gene: TRBJ2-1
CDR3nt: TGTGCCAGCAGCCACAGGGGAGATGAGCAGTTCTTC
CDR3aa: CASSHRGDEQFF

d_gene: NA
v_gene: TRBV28
abundance: NA
j_gene: TRBJ2-1
CDR3nt: TGTGCCACCCGGCGGAGGAATGAGCAGTTCTTC
CDR3aa: CATRRRNEQFF

d_gene: NA
v_gene: TRBV6-5
abundance: NA
j_gene: TRBJ1-2
CDR3nt: TGTGCCAGCAGTTACTCGTACGGGTCGGGTGGCACCTTC
CDR3aa: CASSYSYGSGGTF

d_gene: NA
v_gene: TRBV28
abundance: NA
j_gene: TRBJ1-2
CDR3nt: TGTGCCAGCAGGGTCCAGGACAGAGAGGGCTATGGCTACACCTTC
CDR3aa: CASRVQDREGYGYTF

d_gene: NA
v_gene: TRBV10-1
abundance: NA
j_gene: TRBJ2-1
CDR3nt: TGCGCCAGCAGTGATGGGGGAGGTTCATACAATGAGCAGTTCTTC
CDR3aa: CASSDGGGSYNEQFF

d_gene: NA
v_gene: TRBV27
abundance: NA
j_gene: TRBJ2-3
CDR3nt: TGTGCCAGCAAAACCTTGACTAGACGCACAGATACGCAGTATTTT
CDR3aa: CASKTLTRRTDTQYF

d_gene: TRBD1
v_gene: TRBV9
abundance: NA
j_gene: TRBJ1-3
CDR3nt: TGTGCCAGCAGCGACGCAGGGGGCTCGGGAAACACCATATATTTT
CDR3aa: CASSDAGGSGNTIYF

d_gene: NA
v_gene: TRBV5-1
abundance: NA
j_gene: TRBJ2-5
CDR3nt: TGCGCCAGCAGCTTGGGCCCAGGGCAAGAGACCCAGTACTTC
CDR3aa: CASSLGPGQETQYF

d_gene: NA
v_gene: TRBV2
abundance: NA
j_gene: TRBJ2-2
CDR3nt: TGTGCCAGCAGGCCGGACTTTTCCACCGGGGAGCTGTTTTTT
CDR3aa: CASRPDFSTGELFF

d_gene: NA
v_gene: TRBV2
abundance: few
j_gene: TRBJ2-7
CDR3nt: TGTGCCAGCAGGGGGACTTTCCACTACGAGCAGTACTTC
CDR3aa: CASRGTFHYEQYF

d_gene: NA
v_gene: TRBV19
abundance: NA
j_gene: TRBJ2-5
CDR3nt: TGTGCCAGTAGTCCCTTGGGGGGACCGCCCCCGGGGACCCAGTACTTC
CDR3aa: CASSPLGGPPPGTQYF

d_gene: TRBD1
v_gene: TRBV7-2
abundance: NA
j_gene: TRBJ2-5
CDR3nt: TGTGCCAGCAGTCCACAGGGGGCCGGGGAGACCCAGTACTTC
CDR3aa: CASSPQGAGETQYF

d_gene: TRBD1
v_gene: TRBV10-3
abundance: NA
j_gene: TRBJ1-4
CDR3nt: TGTGCCACTTCCCTCGGGACAGGGGCGCTTGCAACTAATGAAAAACTGTTTTTT
CDR3aa: CATSLGTGALATNEKLFF

d_gene: TRBD2
v_gene: TRBV5-4
abundance: NA
j_gene: TRBJ2-5
CDR3nt: TGTGCCAGCAGCTTGGTAGCGGGGTCTTCAGAGACCCAGTACTTC
CDR3aa: CASSLVAGSSETQYF

d_gene: TRBD1
v_gene: TRBV13
abundance: NA
j_gene: TRBJ1-2
CDR3nt: TGTGCCAGCAGCTTAGGTAGGGGGCGGAGCTATGGCTACACCTTC
CDR3aa: CASSLGRGRSYGYTF

d_gene: TRBD1
v_gene: TRBV4-1
abundance: NA
j_gene: TRBJ1-6
CDR3nt: TGCGCCAGCAGCCAACTGACAGGGGGACCCCTTAATTCACCCCTCCACTTT
CDR3aa: CASSQLTGGPLNSPLHF

d_gene: TRBD2
v_gene: TRBV6-1
abundance: NA
j_gene: TRBJ2-1
CDR3nt: TGTGCCAGCAGTGAAGCTGGGCTGGGACTAGCGGGAGAAGGTGAGCAGTTCTTC
CDR3aa: CASSEAGLGLAGEGEQFF

d_gene: NA
v_gene: TRBV6-5
abundance: NA
j_gene: TRBJ1-4
CDR3nt: TGTGCCGGGGGCTCTTGGGACGTTGAAAAACTGTTTTTT
CDR3aa: CAGGSWDVEKLFF

d_gene: NA
v_gene: TRBV5-8
abundance: NA
j_gene: TRBJ2-3
CDR3nt: TGTGCCAGCAGCTTGGGGGGCCAAAGCACAGATACGCAGTATTTT
CDR3aa: CASSLGGQSTDTQYF

d_gene: TRBD1
v_gene: TRBV18
abundance: NA
j_gene: TRBJ2-2
CDR3nt: TGTGCCAGCTCACCATCCGGGACAGGGCTGATTGGGACCGGGGAGCTGTTTTTT
CDR3aa: CASSPSGTGLIGTGELFF

d_gene: NA
v_gene: TRBV7-2
abundance: NA
j_gene: TRBJ2-1
CDR3nt: TGTGCCAGCAGCTTAAAGTGGGCGCAGTTCTTC
CDR3aa: CASSLKWAQFF

d_gene: NA
v_gene: TRBV29-1
abundance: NA
j_gene: TRBJ1-2
CDR3nt: TGCAGCGTTGAAGGGGTGACAGTGGTCGGGGGCTACACCTTC
CDR3aa: CSVEGVTVVGGYTF

d_gene: NA
v_gene: TRBV7-9
abundance: few
j_gene: TRBJ1-2
CDR3nt: TGTGCCAGCAGCTTAGTCGGGACACGTAACTATGGCTACACCTTC
CDR3aa: CASSLVGTRNYGYTF

d_gene: NA
v_gene: TRBV12-3/TRBV12-4
abundance: NA
j_gene: TRBJ1-4
CDR3nt: TGTGCCAGCAGTTCAAGGGGCGAAAAACTGTTTTTT
CDR3aa: CASSSRGEKLFF